These 14 T cell receptor beta chains were all obtained from the same sample, sequenced in a study of technical replicates of blood from a few donors. Clones were sequenced by immunoSEQ multiplex PCR, and TCRdb holds only the in-frame ones, with some missing. The sample contains approximately 77,000 clones, approximately 94% of which appear only once. Sequencing was done on a sample of T cells isolated from PBMCs. All receptors derive from a human donor in good health.

This clone was seen a single time. The CDR3 here is CASSYPGTGGTDTQYF. The CDR3 coding sequence is TGTGCCAGCAGTTACCCAGGGACAGGGGGCACAGATACGCAGTATTTT. The chain recombines TRBV6-6 with TRBJ2-3; 10 bases align to TRBD1. The length of the CDR3 is 16 residues. V shed 2 bases, J shed 1 base, and the junction held 3 bases outside the gene matches. Germline V gene lookup returns CDR1 MNHNY and CDR2 SVGAGI (reference sequence).

This chain connects TRBV7-9 to TRBJ1-4, with 7 bases fitting TRBD1. From germline, CDR1 is SEHNR and CDR2 FQNEAQ (reference sequence). The CDR3 length is 17 residues. With V trimmed by 3 bases and J by 4 bases, 11 bases remained unmatched. CDR3: CASSFSTGISGNEKLFF. The DNA of the CDR3 is TGTGCCAGCAGCTTCTCGACAGGGATCTCTGGTAATGAAAAACTGTTTTTT.

The rearrangement uses TRBV28 and TRBJ2-3; D is ambiguous. Germline V CDR1 and CDR2: MDHEN, SYDVKM. With 3 bases removed from V and 6 bases from J, the gap between germline ends came to 7 bases. The CDR3 has 12 residues. CDR3 residues: CASSLRYDTQYF. The DNA for the CDR3 is TGTGCCAGCAGTTTGAGGTACGATACGCAGTATTTT.

The chain recombines TRBV28 with TRBJ1-5; 7 nucleotides agree with TRBD1. This CDR3 has 17 residues. J lost 4 bases, V lost 8 bases, and 17 bases had no gene match. Per germline, CDR1 MDHEN and CDR2 SYDVKM. The CDR3: CASGVLSQQGTNQPQHF. CDR3 in DNA: TGTGCCAGCGGGGTATTATCGCAACAGGGGACTAATCAGCCCCAGCATTTT.

This chain links TRBV18 with TRBJ2-7; 7 positions agree with TRBD1. The junction had 8 bases not matched to a gene; V was cut back by 5 bases and J by 4 bases. This CDR3 contains 14 residues. Germline V gene sequence: CDR1 KGHSH, CDR2 LQKENI. The CDR3 DNA is TGTGCCAGCTCAGCCTACGGGACAGCTTACGAGCAGTACTTC. This translates into CASSAYGTAYEQYF.

The chain links TRBV5-6 to TRBJ2-7; TRBD2 might be the D (6 bases). V shed 1 base and J shed 0 bases, with 14 bases lying between them. The CDR3 runs to 16 residues. Germline-derived CDR1 and CDR2 are SGHDT and YYEEEE. The CDR3 loop reads CASSLLGGLRSYEQYF. The DNA of the CDR3 is TGTGCCAGCAGCTTGCTTGGAGGGCTCCGCTCCTACGAGCAGTACTTC.

The chain links TRBV19 to TRBJ2-7; perhaps TRBD1 as D (6 bases). The CDR3 consists of 15 residues. Germline V gene lookup returns CDR1 LNHDA and CDR2 SQIVND (reference sequence). Trimming pared 6 bases from V and 6 bases from J, leaving 21 bases between. CDR3 region: CASSPLRTDFSEQYF. The CDR3, as DNA: TGTGCCAGTAGCCCCTTACGGACAGACTTCTCCGAGCAGTACTTC.

The rearrangement links TRBV2 to TRBJ2-7; TRBD1 is a possible D gene (6 bases). V was clipped by 11 bases and J by 7 bases, with 21 bases between them. The length of the CDR3 is 13 residues. CDR1 and CDR2 from the germline V gene are SNHLY and FYNNEI. The CDR3 loop reads CAVSKAGVGEQYF. The CDR3 nucleotides read TGTGCCGTCTCGAAGGCAGGGGTTGGGGAGCAGTACTTC.

CDR3 nucleotide sequence: TGTGCCAGCAGCCGAGGGACTAGCGGGAGGGGATTGGATGAGCAGTTCTTC. It translates to CASSRGTSGRGLDEQFF. The gene calls are TRBV4-2 and TRBJ2-1; TRBD2 matches 16 bases. With V trimmed by 4 bases and J by 8 bases, 8 bases remained unmatched. There are 17 residues in the CDR3. From germline, CDR1 is LGHNA and CDR2 YNFKEQ.

This clone has a single count. The V gene is TRBV6-6, the J gene TRBJ1-4, with D hard to call. CDR3 length: 12 residues. V was trimmed by 0 bases and J by 8 bases, leaving 4 bases between them. Germline loops: CDR1 MNHNY, CDR2 SVGAGI (reference sequence). The CDR3 region is CASSYSGEKLFF. For the CDR3, the DNA is TGTGCCAGCAGTTACTCTGGCGAAAAACTGTTTTTT.

This sequence joins TRBV6-5 and TRBJ1-2; D is undetermined. The CDR3 consists of 14 residues. The V gene lost 4 bases and the J gene lost 6 bases, with 15 bases spanning the gap. Per the germline V gene, CDR1 is MNHEY and CDR2 is SVGAGI. The CDR3 region is CASSFREANNGYTF. The CDR3 nucleotides read TGTGCCAGCAGTTTTCGCGAGGCAAACAATGGCTACACCTTC.

There are a few counts of this clone. The chain employs TRBV9 and TRBJ2-3; a possible D gene is TRBD1 (5 bases). This CDR3 has 16 residues. Trimming removed 0 bases at V and 4 bases at J, with 15 bases between. CDR1 and CDR2 from the germline V gene are SGDLS and YYNGEE. CDR3 sequence (DNA): TGTGCCAGCAGCGTAGGCCCCCGGCAGGGTGCAGATACGCAGTATTTT. The encoded protein is CASSVGPRQGADTQYF. Variable domain in full (rest from reference TRBV9 and TRBJ2-3): DSGVTQTPKHLITATGQRVTLRCSPRSGDLSVYWYQQSLDQGLQFLIQYYNGEERAKGNILERFSAQQFPDLHSELNLSSLELGDSALYFCASSVGPRQGADTQYFGPGTRLTVL.

The chain uses TRBV25-1 and TRBJ2-3, with TRBD1 matching 10 bases. V was clipped by 7 bases and J by 4 bases; unmatched bases: 5. This CDR3 is built from 14 residues. CDR1 is MGHDK, CDR2 SYGVNS, per germline. CDR3 loop: CASTGTGVADTQYF. CDR3 nucleotides: TGTGCCAGCACTGGGACAGGGGTTGCAGATACGCAGTATTTT.

The V gene is TRBV27, the J gene TRBJ1-1, with D perhaps matching TRBD1 (5 bases). From germline, CDR1 is MNHEY and CDR2 SMNVEV (reference sequence). The CDR3 has 15 residues. The V end was cut by 2 bases, the J end by 5 bases, with 15 bases between. The CDR3 loop reads CASSLGDGGWTEAFF. The DNA for the CDR3 is TGTGCCAGCAGTTTAGGGGACGGGGGGTGGACTGAAGCTTTCTTT.